This TCR beta chain was retrieved from a study of beta chain features in type 1 diabetes. Study results and caveats: When Type 1 diabetes patients were examined, their TCRB CDR3s proved moderately but significantly shorter in all four CD4+ subsets.

As every portion of the isolated RNA was reverse transcribed, the sequencing read expressed TCRB transcripts. Only in-frame clones appear in the TCRdb table, and some are missing; sequencing was by immunoSEQ multiplex PCR. Of under 300,000 clones listed, approximately 15% are singletons. CDR3 length equals 15 residues. From germline, CDR1 is GTSNPN and CDR2 SVGIG (reference sequence). With V trimmed by 7 bases and J by 3 bases, 11 bases remained unmatched. This clone was seen more than once but under ten times. The antigen is not known. The TCR originated in a man aged 25 to 45 with type 1 diabetes. The chain couples TRBV30 to TRBJ2-3; TRBD1 agrees at 9 bases. The sequencing input was naive CD4+ T cells from blood. CDR3 sequence (DNA): TGTGCCTTCTCACTCGACAGGGGGTCGACAGATACGCAGTATTTT. This encodes CAFSLDRGSTDTQYF.